This TCR beta chain comes out of a study of shared clonotypes between healthy human individuals. The CDR3 covers 16 residues. Germline V gene lookup returns CDR1 PRHDT and CDR2 FYEKMQ (reference sequence). V dropped 0 bases and J dropped 0 bases, with 12 bases sitting between them. Generated by immunoSEQ multiplex PCR, the TCRdb table keeps only in-frame clones and is missing some. The data show around 2.1 million clones, with approximately 94% seen just once and 1.5% to 2% held by the top ten. The naive CD8 fraction comprised CD45RO-negative cells positively selected for CCR7 and excluded terminally differentiated effector memory CD45RA+ cells.

The sequence was collected from a man between 18 and 35 years old in good health. Some clones in this sample may be carry-over from other donors' samples. Sequenced: naive CD8+ T cells from PBMCs. The chain links TRBV13 to TRBJ2-7; a weak D match, TRBD2 (6 bases). The CDR3 coding sequence is TGTGCCAGCAGCTTAGGGCCCACTAGCAGCTCCTACGAGCAGTACTTC. It is translated as CASSLGPTSSSYEQYF.